The source of this T cell receptor beta chain is a study of PD-1 blockade in mismatch repair-deficient tumors. Study-wide background: Enrolled about 2012-2016, patients had progressing, pretreated mismatch repair-deficient cancers of approximately 13 types. Study-wide results and caveats: After pembrolizumab, tumor-resident clones rose rapidly, then generally contracted before radiologic responses.

Profiled with immunoSEQ multiplex PCR; TCRdb holds only in-frame clones, not every one. The sample has approximately 79,000 clones, 70% to 90% seen once. The CDR3 totals 15 residues. Deletions cut 3 bases from V and 0 bases from J, with 9 bases between. Germline V gene sequence: CDR1 ENHRY, CDR2 SYGVKD. This clone was seen only once. Its antigen is as yet unknown. The origin of this receptor is an adult with mismatch repair-deficient cancer. Sequencing was performed on peripheral blood, taken 44 weeks after starting pembrolizumab. The gene calls are TRBV10-3 and TRBJ1-5; D is perhaps TRBD1 (5 bases). CDR3 protein: CAISDAGNSNQPQHF. CDR3 DNA: TGTGCCATCAGTGACGCAGGGAATAGCAATCAGCCCCAGCATTTT.